This T cell receptor beta chain was recorded in a study of T-cell reconstitution after alpha-beta-depleted transplantation in children. Deletions cut 6 bases from V and 9 bases from J, with 9 bases between. This CDR3 has 10 residues. CDR1 SQVTM and CDR2 ANQGSEA come from the germline V gene. In its sample, this clonotype was seen a few times. Using unique molecular identifiers, the investigators prepared the TCRbeta library. TCRdb analysed the PCR reads with MiXCR anew, one entry per CDR3 protein. The sample lists approximately 590,000 distinct CDR3 sequences, over 9.5% seen once, with roughly 4% in the top ten.

The sequences come from PBMCs from the stem cell graft donor, collected from the stem cell graft. This TCR derives from a human donor who donated a stem cell graft to a child with acute myeloid leukemia. The V and J genes are TRBV29-1 and TRBJ2-1; perhaps TRBD2 as D (6 bases). The CDR3, as DNA: TGCAGCGTGGGGGAGGTTGAGCAGTTCTTC. As protein: CSVGEVEQFF.